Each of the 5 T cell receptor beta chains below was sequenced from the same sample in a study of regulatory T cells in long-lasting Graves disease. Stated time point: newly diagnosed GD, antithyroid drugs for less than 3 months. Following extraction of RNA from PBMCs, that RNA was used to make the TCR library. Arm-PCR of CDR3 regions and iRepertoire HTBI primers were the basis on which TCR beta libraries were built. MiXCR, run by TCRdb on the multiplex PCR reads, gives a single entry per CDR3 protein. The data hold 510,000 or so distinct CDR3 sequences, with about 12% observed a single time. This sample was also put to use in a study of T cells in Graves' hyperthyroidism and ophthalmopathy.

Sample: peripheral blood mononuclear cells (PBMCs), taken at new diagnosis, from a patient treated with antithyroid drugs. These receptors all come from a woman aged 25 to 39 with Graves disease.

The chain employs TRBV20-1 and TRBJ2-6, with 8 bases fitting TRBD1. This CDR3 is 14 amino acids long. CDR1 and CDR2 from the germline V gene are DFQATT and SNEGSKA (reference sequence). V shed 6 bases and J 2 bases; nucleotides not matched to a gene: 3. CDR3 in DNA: TGCAGTGCCCTGACAGGGGCTGGGGCCAACGTCCTGACTTTC. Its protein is CSALTGAGANVLTF.

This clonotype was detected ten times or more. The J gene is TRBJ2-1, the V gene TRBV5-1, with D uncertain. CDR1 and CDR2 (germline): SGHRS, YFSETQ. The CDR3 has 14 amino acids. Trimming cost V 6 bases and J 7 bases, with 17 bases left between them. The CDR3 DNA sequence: TGCGCCAGCACCATGGGTAGTGCCTTGAATGAGCAGTTCTTC. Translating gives CASTMGSALNEQFF.

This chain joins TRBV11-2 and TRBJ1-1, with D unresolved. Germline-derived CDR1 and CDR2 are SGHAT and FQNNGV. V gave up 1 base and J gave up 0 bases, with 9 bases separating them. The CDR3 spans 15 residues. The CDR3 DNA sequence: TGTGCCAGCAGCTTAGCGCTCGGCTTGAACACTGAAGCTTTCTTT. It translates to CASSLALGLNTEAFF.

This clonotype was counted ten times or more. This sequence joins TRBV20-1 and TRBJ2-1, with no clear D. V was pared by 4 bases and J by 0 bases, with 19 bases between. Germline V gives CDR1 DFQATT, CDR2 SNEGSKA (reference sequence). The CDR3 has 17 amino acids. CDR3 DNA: TGCAGTGCTACTCCCGGTTTACGCGCGAGCTCCTACAATGAGCAGTTCTTC. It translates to CSATPGLRASSYNEQFF.

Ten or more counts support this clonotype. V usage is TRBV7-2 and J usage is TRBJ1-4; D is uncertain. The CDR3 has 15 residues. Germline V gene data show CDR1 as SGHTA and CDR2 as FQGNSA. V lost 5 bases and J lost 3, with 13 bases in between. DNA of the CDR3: TGTGCCAGCAGCCTTCTCCGGGGAGCTAATGAAAAACTGTTTTTT. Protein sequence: CASSLLRGANEKLFF.